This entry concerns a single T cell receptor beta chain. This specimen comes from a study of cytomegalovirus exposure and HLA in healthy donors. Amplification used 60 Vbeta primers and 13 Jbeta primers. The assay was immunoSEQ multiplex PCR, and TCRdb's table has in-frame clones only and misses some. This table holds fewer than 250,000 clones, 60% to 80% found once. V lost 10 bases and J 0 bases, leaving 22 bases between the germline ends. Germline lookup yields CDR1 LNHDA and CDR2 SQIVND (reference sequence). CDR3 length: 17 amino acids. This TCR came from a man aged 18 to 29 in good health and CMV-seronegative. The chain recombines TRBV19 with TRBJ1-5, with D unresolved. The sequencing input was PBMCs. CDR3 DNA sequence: TGTGCCACCAAACTAAGGGTCGGGGAACTTAGCAATCAGCCCCAGCATTTT. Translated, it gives CATKLRVGELSNQPQHF.